Presented here are 21 T cell receptor beta chains from one specimen sequenced in a study of blood T cell repertoires in COVID-19. Assay: immunoSEQ multiplex PCR; the TCRdb copy retains only in-frame clones and omits some. Found here are roughly 290,000 clones, approximately 85% of them singletons; the top ten hold about 2%. Sequencing was carried out using PBMCs or T cells enriched from blood (not recorded which). These receptors all come from a man aged 30 to 39 who had recovered from COVID-19.

With respect to this clone: At the DNA level, this CDR3 is encoded by other sequences in the same sample as well. The chain recombines TRBV5-1 with TRBJ1-1, with TRBD1 matching over 7 bases. The germline V gene encodes CDR1 SGHRS and CDR2 YFSETQ. This CDR3 is built from 14 residues. V shed 4 bases, J shed 0 bases, and the junction held 3 bases outside the gene matches. For the CDR3, the DNA is TGCGCCAGCAGCCGGGACAGCTTGAACACTGAAGCTTTCTTT. It codes for CASSRDSLNTEAFF. The full variable domain, rest sourced from reference TRBV5-1 and TRBJ1-1, is KAGVTQTPRYLIKTRGQQVTLSCSPISGHRSVSWYQQTPGQGLQFLFEYFSETQRNKGNFPGRFSGRQFSNSRSEMNVSTLELGDSALYLCASSRDSLNTEAFFGQGTRLTVV.

The rearrangement links TRBV29-1 to TRBJ1-2; 7 bases match TRBD1. CDR3 length: 12 residues. Germline CDR1 SQVTM, CDR2 ANQGSEA. J lost 7 bases, V lost 4 bases, and 6 bases had no gene match. The CDR3 nucleotides are TGCAGCGTTGCGAAGGGGGCGATTGGCTACACCTTC. Protein: CSVAKGAIGYTF. Variable domain in full (rest from reference TRBV29-1 and TRBJ1-2): SAVISQKPSRDICQRGTSLTIQCQVDSQVTMMFWYRQQPGQSLTLIATANQGSEATYESGFVIDKFPISRPNLTFSTLTVSNMSPEDSSIYLCSVAKGAIGYTFGSGTRLTVV.

Remarks on this clone: At one of its ends the junction is not consistent with the germline gene, which may arise from a read error. This chain connects TRBV25-1 to TRBJ1-1, with a possible D match to TRBD1 (6 bases). Per the germline V gene, CDR1 is MGHDK and CDR2 is SYGVNS. This CDR3 has 13 residues. CDR3 sequence reads: CASSQGMNTKAFF. The CDR3 nucleotides read TGTGCCAGCAGTCAGGGGATGAACACTAAAGCTTTCTTT.

This rearrangement joins TRBV7-3 to TRBJ2-5; 8 bases are shared with TRBD1. The V gene's germline CDR1 is SGHTA and CDR2 FQGTGA. CDR3 size: 15 residues. After removal of 4 bases from V and 0 bases from J, the junction contained 4 bases not matched to a gene. The CDR3 DNA follows: TGTGCCAGCAGCTCCACAGGGGGGAACCAAGAGACCCAGTACTTC. Residues: CASSSTGGNQETQYF.

The V and J genes are TRBV6-1 and TRBJ1-4; 11 nucleotides agree with TRBD1. CDR3 length: 16 amino acids. CDR1 and CDR2 (germline): MNHNS, SASEGT. With V trimmed by 2 bases and J by 10 bases, 9 bases remained unmatched. Here the CDR3 DNA reads TGTGCCAGCAGTGAAACTCTCGGGACAGGGGGAGTAAAACTGTTTTTT. It encodes CASSETLGTGGVKLFF.

The chain carries TRBV7-6 and TRBJ2-1, with 8 bases lining up with TRBD1. The CDR3 has 20 amino acids. Germline trimming cut 5 bases from V and 6 bases from J; bases unmatched to any gene: 24. Germline V gene data show CDR1 as SGHVS and CDR2 as FNYEAQ. CDR3 loop: CASSLHPRQGFTRSVNEQFF. CDR3 bases: TGTGCCAGCAGCCTACATCCAAGACAGGGGTTTACTAGGAGTGTCAATGAGCAGTTCTTC.

V gene TRBV24-1 combines with J gene TRBJ1-2; no reliable D call. The CDR3 runs 12 residues. The germline V gene encodes CDR1 KGHDR and CDR2 SFDVKD. Trimming removed 9 bases at V and 4 bases at J, with 11 bases between. The CDR3 bases are TGTGCCACCGGGGAGGAGGCCTATGGCTACACCTTC. Translated: CATGEEAYGYTF.

As regards this clone: This may arise from a read error, as a much more abundant clone is one base away. The chain employs TRBV6-2 or TRBV6-3 and TRBJ1-2; possible D gene TRBD1, 6 bases. The CDR3 consists of 11 residues. Germline V gene sequence: CDR1 MNHEY, CDR2 SVGEGT. Between the trimmed V and J ends, which lost 5 bases and 5 bases, there was a span of 6 bases. Written as DNA, the CDR3 is TGTGCCAGCAGTCAGGGGTATGGCTACACCTTC. Protein: CASSQGYGYTF.

V is TRBV18 and J is TRBJ1-2; D is undetermined. The V gene's germline CDR1 is KGHSH and CDR2 LQKENI. This CDR3 has 12 residues. Trimming pared 4 bases from V and 8 bases from J, leaving 11 bases between. The CDR3 protein is CASSLESSGYTF. CDR3 coding DNA: TGTGCCAGCTCACTTGAATCGAGCGGCTACACCTTC.

The gene calls are TRBV5-1 and TRBJ1-2, with 11 bases identical to TRBD1. The CDR3 runs 15 residues. Germline V CDR1 and CDR2: SGHRS, YFSETQ. The V gene end was trimmed by 4 bases and the J gene end by 0 bases; junction bases not matched to a gene: 2. This chain's CDR3 is CASSRGQGANYGYTF. CDR3 DNA sequence: TGCGCCAGCAGCCGGGGACAGGGGGCTAACTATGGCTACACCTTC. Full variable domain (rest looked up from reference TRBV5-1 and TRBJ1-2): KAGVTQTPRYLIKTRGQQVTLSCSPISGHRSVSWYQQTPGQGLQFLFEYFSETQRNKGNFPGRFSGRQFSNSRSEMNVSTLELGDSALYLCASSRGQGANYGYTFGSGTRLTVV.

The rearrangement joins TRBV10-3 to TRBJ2-7; D remains ambiguous. Trimming took off 6 bases at V and 7 bases at J, with 16 bases between the two ends. Germline V CDR1 and CDR2: ENHRY, SYGVKD. The CDR3 spans 13 residues. Here the CDR3 reads CAIRENSLGEQYF. The CDR3 bases are TGTGCCATCAGAGAGAACAGCCTTGGAGAGCAGTACTTC.

Only one count was recorded for this clone. V is TRBV18 and J is TRBJ1-2, with D possibly matching TRBD1 (5 bases). Trimming left V 6 bases short and J 0 bases short, with 14 bases between. The CDR3 has 15 amino acids. Germline V gene data show CDR1 as KGHSH and CDR2 as LQKENI. The CDR3, as DNA: TGTGCCAGCTCCCACCAAAGGGACTCTAACTATGGCTACACCTTC. Amino acids: CASSHQRDSNYGYTF. Full variable domain (remainder filled in from reference TRBV18 and TRBJ1-2): NAGVMQNPRHLVRRRGQEARLRCSPMKGHSHVYWYRQLPEEGLKFMVYLQKENIIDESGMPKERFSAEFPKEGPSILRIQQVVRGDSAAYFCASSHQRDSNYGYTFGSGTRLTVV.

The V call is TRBV27, the J call TRBJ1-5; a possible D gene is TRBD1 (6 bases). The CDR3 is made up of 16 amino acids. The germline V and J ends were trimmed by 7 bases and 4 bases, with 20 bases remaining between them. CDR1 and CDR2 (germline): MNHEY, SMNVEV (reference sequence). Here the CDR3 reads CASKNMRAGANQPQHF. CDR3 nucleotides: TGTGCCAGCAAAAATATGAGGGCAGGGGCGAATCAGCCCCAGCATTTT.

This clone was counted once. The chain combines TRBV20-1 with TRBJ2-7, with a tentative D call TRBD1 (6 bases). Trimming shortened V by 3 bases and J by 0 bases, and 15 bases separated the two germline ends. The CDR3 consists of 15 residues. Germline V CDR1 and CDR2: DFQATT, SNEGSKA (reference sequence). The CDR3: CSASEPGHSSYEQYF. The CDR3 DNA reads as TGCAGTGCTAGTGAGCCGGGACATAGCTCCTACGAGCAGTACTTC.

The CDR3 reads CASSLGTPGTEQYF. The CDR3 DNA reads as TGTGCCAGTAGTCTCGGGACACCAGGGACCGAGCAGTACTTC. The chain recombines TRBV19 with TRBJ2-7, with a tentative D call TRBD1 (6 bases). Germline V gene sequence: CDR1 LNHDA, CDR2 SQIVND (reference sequence). The V end was cut by 5 bases, the J end by 6 bases, with 17 bases between. The CDR3 is made up of 14 amino acids. Full variable domain (missing parts from reference TRBV19 and TRBJ2-7): DGGITQSPKYLFRKEGQNVTLSCEQNLNHDAMYWYRQDPGQGLRLIYYSQIVNDFQKGDIAEGYSVSREKKESFPLTVTSAQKNPTAFYLCASSLGTPGTEQYFGPGTRLTVT.

The rearrangement links TRBV10-2 to TRBJ2-5, with 9 bases identical to TRBD2. Trimming removed 4 bases from V and 2 bases from J; junction bases left unmatched: 8. The CDR3 extends over 16 amino acids. Germline CDR1 and CDR2: WSHSY and SAAADI. The CDR3 DNA sequence: TGCGCCAGCAGTGTCAATAGCGGGGGCCGTCAAGAGACCCAGTACTTC. Translation gives CASSVNSGGRQETQYF.

J is TRBJ1-2 and V is TRBV6-5; TRBD1 aligns across 7 bases. The CDR3 contains 16 residues. Trimming took 0 bases from V and 3 from J; bases not matched to a gene: 7. Germline V CDR1 and CDR2: MNHEY, SVGAGI. The CDR3: CASSYSRRDRDYGYTF. CDR3 nucleotides: TGTGCCAGCAGTTACTCACGCCGCGACAGGGACTATGGCTACACCTTC.

The chain is built from TRBV15 and TRBJ2-5, with D maybe TRBD2 (6 bases). From germline, CDR1 is LNHNV and CDR2 YYDKDF (reference sequence). With 3 bases removed from V and 4 bases from J, the gap between germline ends came to 9 bases. The CDR3 covers 13 residues. This CDR3 is CATSSRLVETQYF. Here the CDR3 DNA reads TGTGCCACCAGCAGCAGACTAGTAGAGACCCAGTACTTC.

The table lists this clone with a few counts. V gene TRBV5-5 combines with J gene TRBJ1-3, with D possibly matching TRBD1 (6 bases). V dropped 4 bases and J dropped 8 bases, with 19 bases sitting between them. Germline V gene data show CDR1 as SGHKS and CDR2 as YYEKEE (reference sequence). The CDR3 runs to 15 residues. CDR3 sequence reads: CASSPAVGTGHTIYF. The CDR3 nucleotides read TGTGCCAGCAGCCCGGCGGTGGGAACAGGGCACACCATATATTTT.

The chain has TRBV5-1 and TRBJ2-1; D unclear. Trimming took 6 bases from V and 7 from J, leaving 11 bases between them. This CDR3 is built from 12 residues. Germline V gives CDR1 SGHRS, CDR2 YFSETQ. CDR3 sequence: CASKFLGNEQFF. The CDR3 DNA sequence: TGCGCCAGCAAGTTTCTCGGGAATGAGCAGTTCTTC.

As regards this clone: One end of the junction does not line up with germline, which may come from a read error. The V call is TRBV4-3, the J call TRBJ1-2; 9 bases are a match to TRBD1. The CDR3 has 13 amino acids. CDR1 is LGHNA and CDR2 is YSLEER in the germline V gene. Here the CDR3 reads CASSQEPGQGNIF. CDR3 nucleotide sequence: TGCGCCAGCAGCCAAGAACCGGGACAGGGAAACATTTTC.